The 19 T cell receptor beta chains listed next were all sequenced from one sample in a study of T cell responses to AZD1222 COVID-19 vaccine. Assay used: immunoSEQ multiplex PCR; TCRdb lists only in-frame clones, some missing. The sample includes some 110,000 clones, 80% to 90% of them seen just once. The material sequenced was peripheral blood, taken on day 0 of AZD1222 vaccination. All receptors derive from an adult in good health.

V is TRBV28 and J is TRBJ2-7, with D perhaps matching TRBD1 or TRBD2 (6 bases each). The CDR3 has 14 residues. The germline V gene encodes CDR1 MDHEN and CDR2 SYDVKM. V lost 7 bases, J lost 1 base, and 14 bases lay in between. CDR3: CASNLRGESYEQYF. CDR3 sequence (DNA): TGTGCCAGCAACTTAAGGGGGGAATCCTACGAGCAGTACTTC.

The gene calls are TRBV4-3 and TRBJ2-5; 7 positions agree with TRBD2. The CDR3 extends over 16 amino acids. V trimming: 4 bases; J trimming: 4 bases; junction bases outside the gene matches: 12. Per the germline V gene, CDR1 is LGHNA and CDR2 is YSLEER. The CDR3 region has the DNA TGCGCCAGCAGCCCAGAGGGGAGGGGATCTCGAGAGACCCAGTACTTC. Translating it yields CASSPEGRGSRETQYF.

V usage is TRBV7-9 and J usage is TRBJ2-5; 11 nucleotides align to TRBD2. This CDR3 spans 17 amino acids. Trimming cost V 5 bases and J 4 bases; bases outside gene matches: 12. Germline CDR1 and CDR2: SEHNR and FQNEAQ (reference sequence). The CDR3 loop reads CASSTFALAGVSETQYF. The CDR3, as DNA: TGTGCCAGCAGCACGTTCGCACTAGCGGGAGTGTCAGAGACCCAGTACTTC.

This rearrangement joins TRBV28 to TRBJ2-7, with TRBD1 matching 7 bases. V was pared by 8 bases and J by 7 bases, with 11 bases of the junction left unmatched. Germline V gene lookup returns CDR1 MDHEN and CDR2 SYDVKM. The CDR3 length is 13 residues. The CDR3 region has the DNA TGTGCCAGCGGGACAGCGCTACAACTTGAGCAGTACTTC. It translates to CASGTALQLEQYF.

The chain uses TRBV5-1 and TRBJ2-1; D is perhaps TRBD2 (6 bases). Germline CDR1 is SGHRS and CDR2 is YFSETQ. CDR3 length: 14 amino acids. Trimming cost V 5 bases and J 5 bases, with 14 bases left between them. As DNA, the CDR3 is TGCGCCAGCAGGGAGGGTACGGGGAACAATGAGCAGTTCTTC. This translates into CASREGTGNNEQFF.

The rearrangement uses TRBV7-3 and TRBJ2-7; tentatively, D is TRBD2 (6 bases). V was cut by 2 bases and J by 2 bases, with 10 bases left in between. The CDR3 sequence is 14 residues long. Germline CDR1 SGHTA, CDR2 FQGTGA. The CDR3 loop reads CASSLEEGPYEQYF. CDR3 in DNA: TGTGCCAGCAGCTTAGAGGAGGGGCCCTACGAGCAGTACTTC.

The rearrangement joins TRBV28 to TRBJ1-4, with 10 nucleotides matching TRBD1. The germline gives CDR1 MDHEN, CDR2 SYDVKM. The V gene end was trimmed by 6 bases and the J gene end by 11 bases; junction bases not matched to a gene: 9. The CDR3 has 14 amino acids. The CDR3 loop reads CASSRRQGALKLFF. The CDR3 bases are TGTGCCAGCAGCCGCAGACAGGGGGCGTTGAAACTGTTTTTT.

The gene calls are TRBV3-1 (or the pseudogene TRBV3-2) and TRBJ1-2; 10 bases are shared with TRBD1. CDR3 size: 15 residues. Trimming cost V 4 bases and J 3 bases; bases outside gene matches: 5. Per germline, CDR1 LGHDT and CDR2 YNNKEL (reference sequence). In DNA form, the CDR3 reads TGTGCCAGCAGCCCCCGGGACAGGGGTGACTATGGCTACACCTTC. It codes for CASSPRDRGDYGYTF.

J is TRBJ2-2 and V is TRBV4-1, with D unresolved. Per germline, CDR1 MGHRA and CDR2 YSYEKL. The length of the CDR3 is 18 residues. Trimming removed 4 bases at V and 0 bases at J, with 18 bases between. CDR3 protein: CASSPRTLFDSNTGELFF. The DNA for the CDR3 is TGCGCCAGCAGCCCCCGCACGCTATTTGATTCGAACACCGGGGAGCTGTTTTTT.

The chain joins TRBV28 to TRBJ1-6; D may be TRBD1 (5 bases). This CDR3 has 15 amino acids. Germline V CDR1 and CDR2: MDHEN, SYDVKM. Trimming cost V 5 bases and J 7 bases, with 15 bases left between them. The chain's CDR3 is CASSTWAGLNSPLHF. CDR3 coding DNA: TGTGCCAGCAGTACCTGGGCAGGGTTAAATTCACCCCTCCACTTT.

This clone was seen just once. The chain has TRBV7-9 and TRBJ2-3; unclear D gene. The V gene's germline CDR1 is SEHNR and CDR2 FQNEAQ (reference sequence). The ends were cut back, 5 bases at V and 9 bases at J, with 24 bases in the middle. The CDR3 covers 16 residues. CDR3 nucleotides: TGTGCCAGCAGCAAGAGGCAGACCCATTCGGGCGCGACGCAGTATTTT. Its protein is CASSKRQTHSGATQYF.

The chain couples TRBV7-2 to TRBJ2-7; 8 bases are shared with TRBD1. The junction had 6 bases not matched to a gene; V was cut back by 4 bases and J by 1 base. The CDR3 extends over 15 amino acids. CDR1 is SGHTA and CDR2 is FQGNSA in the germline V gene. The CDR3 sequence is CASSSGQAGSYEQYF. Here the CDR3 DNA reads TGTGCCAGCAGCTCGGGACAGGCTGGATCCTACGAGCAGTACTTC.

This chain uses TRBV19 with TRBJ1-5; D remains unclear. Germline CDR1 LNHDA, CDR2 SQIVND (reference sequence). The CDR3 consists of 15 residues. V was trimmed by 6 bases and J by 4 bases, leaving 16 bases between them. CDR3 in amino acids: CASSRGPEGNQPQHF. CDR3 DNA sequence: TGTGCCAGTAGCCGCGGACCGGAGGGTAATCAGCCCCAGCATTTT.

This rearrangement joins TRBV18 to TRBJ2-5; 7 nucleotides line up with TRBD2. V lost 1 base, J lost 4 bases, and 12 bases stayed unmatched. Germline V gives CDR1 KGHSH, CDR2 LQKENI. This CDR3 has 17 amino acids. Here the CDR3 DNA reads TGTGCCAGCTCACCACGAGCAAGCGGGACCCTCGCAGAGACCCAGTACTTC. Residues: CASSPRASGTLAETQYF.

V gene TRBV7-9 combines with J gene TRBJ2-2; 9 nucleotides agree with TRBD1. V trimming: 2 bases; J trimming: 4 bases; junction bases outside the gene matches: 8. Germline loops: CDR1 SEHNR, CDR2 FQNEAQ (reference sequence). There are 17 residues in the CDR3. The CDR3 DNA sequence: TGTGCCAGCAGCTTAAGGGGGACAGGGTTCTCCACCGGGGAGCTGTTTTTT. Translation gives CASSLRGTGFSTGELFF.

This chain connects TRBV18 to TRBJ2-1, with no clear D. V shed 4 bases and J shed 2 bases, with 12 bases lying between them. Germline V gene lookup returns CDR1 KGHSH and CDR2 LQKENI. This CDR3 is 15 amino acids long. The CDR3 nucleotides read TGTGCCAGCTCACTCTCGGCAGGCCCCTACAATGAGCAGTTCTTC. It yields the protein CASSLSAGPYNEQFF. Looking up the rest from reference TRBV18 and TRBJ2-1 gives the full variable domain: NAGVMQNPRHLVRRRGQEARLRCSPMKGHSHVYWYRQLPEEGLKFMVYLQKENIIDESGMPKERFSAEFPKEGPSILRIQQVVRGDSAAYFCASSLSAGPYNEQFFGPGTRLTVL.

CDR3: CASSQEAGTALNSPLHF. CDR3 DNA: TGCGCCAGCAGCCAAGAGGCCGGGACGGCACTAAATTCACCCCTCCACTTT. The chain recombines TRBV4-3 with TRBJ1-6, with D maybe TRBD1 (5 bases). This CDR3 comprises 17 residues. V dropped 0 bases and J dropped 7 bases, with 16 bases sitting between them. Germline CDR1 and CDR2: LGHNA and YSLEER.

The V call is TRBV18, the J call TRBJ2-7, with D unclear. The germline V gene has CDR1 KGHSH and CDR2 LQKENI. V was clipped by 3 bases and J by 2 bases, with 14 bases between them. The CDR3 runs to 15 residues. In DNA, the CDR3 is TGTGCCAGCTCACCTTTCGATCCAGGAACCTACGAGCAGTACTTC. The encoded protein is CASSPFDPGTYEQYF.

The chain joins TRBV30 to TRBJ1-2, with D uncertain. CDR3 length: 12 amino acids. V was cut by 3 bases and J by 5 bases, with 10 bases left in between. Germline CDR1 and CDR2: GTSNPN and SVGIG (reference sequence). The CDR3 DNA reads TGTGCCTGGAGCTTTAGAGGATATGGCTACACCTTC. Translated, it gives CAWSFRGYGYTF.